The 24 T cell receptor beta chains below were found in one sample sequenced in a study of Graves' ophthalmopathy and Graves' hyperthyroidism. The TCR beta CDR3 regions underwent amplification from RNA transcripts. HTBI-primed RT-PCR formed the first round, and a multiplex PCR formed the second. MiXCR, applied by TCRdb to the multiplex PCR reads, yields one record per CDR3 protein. Of 350,000 to 400,000 distinct CDR3 sequences listed, approximately 20% are singletons. Sequencing used peripheral blood. These receptors came from a woman in her late teens or twenties with Graves' ophthalmopathy.

This clonotype has at least ten counts. CDR3 DNA: TGTGCCTGGACAGGCGATACTAACTATGGCTACACCTTC. Its translation: CAWTGDTNYGYTF. V usage is TRBV30 and J usage is TRBJ1-2; D remains ambiguous. The CDR3 is made up of 13 amino acids. V was pared by 4 bases and J by 0 bases, with 9 bases between. CDR1 is GTSNPN, CDR2 SVGIG, per germline (reference sequence).

This clonotype was observed many times. V is TRBV6-5 and J is TRBJ2-2; TRBD2 aligns across 9 bases. The trim removed 9 bases at V and 6 bases at J, leaving 5 bases unmatched. Per germline, CDR1 MNHEY and CDR2 SVGAGI. The CDR3 spans 13 residues. The chain's CDR3 is CASSGSGAGELFF. The CDR3, as DNA: TGTGCCAGTAGCGGGAGTGGTGCCGGGGAGCTGTTTTTT.

This clonotype was found many times. This rearrangement joins TRBV15 to TRBJ1-5; 9 bases fit TRBD1. V shed 2 bases and J 7 bases; nucleotides not matched to a gene: 9. In germline, CDR1 is LNHNV, CDR2 YYDKDF (reference sequence). The CDR3 has 16 amino acids. The CDR3 DNA reads as TGTGCCACCAGCAGACCAAGGGGGGACAGGGAACAGCCCCAGCATTTT. It translates to CATSRPRGDREQPQHF.

The chain uses TRBV12-3 or TRBV12-4 and TRBJ2-7; the match to TRBD2 covers 7 bases. Trimming removed 7 bases from V and 4 bases from J; junction bases left unmatched: 10. The CDR3 extends over 14 amino acids. The CDR3 DNA follows: TGTGCCAGCAACCCTAGCGGACTGAGATACGAGCAGTACTTC. Translating it yields CASNPSGLRYEQYF.

This clonotype was found a few times. This chain connects TRBV10-2 to TRBJ2-7, with D perhaps matching TRBD2 (6 bases). CDR1 is WSHSY and CDR2 is SAAADI in the germline V gene. The CDR3 consists of 16 residues. Trimming removed 1 base at V and 4 bases at J, with 17 bases between. The CDR3: CASSEFTRDFTYEQYF. CDR3 DNA sequence: TGCGCCAGCAGTGAGTTCACCCGGGACTTTACTTACGAGCAGTACTTC.

The chain uses TRBV28 and TRBJ2-7; 8 bases map to TRBD1. CDR3 length: 19 residues. V shed 10 bases and J 1 base; nucleotides not matched to a gene: 24. In germline, CDR1 is MDHEN, CDR2 SYDVKM. DNA of the CDR3: TGTGCCACCTTACAGGCCTGGACAGGGCCTAAGGTAGGGTCCTACGAGCAGTACTTC. Protein: CATLQAWTGPKVGSYEQYF.

This clonotype was seen once. The chain recombines TRBV25-1 with TRBJ1-2; weak D call: TRBD1 (6 bases). The CDR3 extends over 15 amino acids. V was cut by 1 base and J by 5 bases, with 14 bases left in between. Germline V gene data show CDR1 as MGHDK and CDR2 as SYGVNS. CDR3 nucleotide sequence: TGTGCCAGCAGTGAATCAGGGGAGGGATATTATGGCTACACCTTC. This gives the protein CASSESGEGYYGYTF.

This clonotype was counted at least ten times. The chain employs TRBV24-1 and TRBJ1-5; 11 bases are shared with TRBD1. Germline assignment: CDR1 KGHDR and CDR2 SFDVKD. The CDR3 covers 16 residues. The V segment lost 9 bases and the J segment 2 bases; nucleotides outside the gene matches: 8. The DNA for the CDR3 is TGTGCCACCGGGACAGGGGGTAAAGCGGGCAATCAGCCCCAGCATTTT. It specifies CATGTGGKAGNQPQHF.

At least ten counts were recorded for this clonotype. DNA of the CDR3: TGCGCCAGCAGCCCGGTAGGCGGACAGGTCCACTCTGGAAACACCATATATTTT. This encodes CASSPVGGQVHSGNTIYF. The chain joins TRBV5-1 to TRBJ1-3, with TRBD1 identical over 7 bases. CDR1 and CDR2 (germline): SGHRS, YFSETQ. The CDR3 has 18 amino acids. J lost 0 bases, V lost 4 bases, and 13 bases had no gene match. Filled out from reference TRBV5-1 and TRBJ1-3, the complete variable domain reads KAGVTQTPRYLIKTRGQQVTLSCSPISGHRSVSWYQQTPGQGLQFLFEYFSETQRNKGNFPGRFSGRQFSNSRSEMNVSTLELGDSALYLCASSPVGGQVHSGNTIYFGEGSWLTVV.

In its sample, this clonotype was seen many times. The chain joins TRBV12-3 or TRBV12-4 to TRBJ1-1; D unclear. The CDR3 is 14 amino acids. With 8 bases removed from V and 1 base from J, the gap between germline ends came to 14 bases. CDR3 in amino acids: CASLAPEGNTEAFF. CDR3 nucleotides: TGTGCCAGCCTCGCCCCGGAGGGGAACACTGAAGCTTTCTTT.

This clonotype was seen at least ten times. The chain is built from TRBV13 and TRBJ2-5; no reliable D call. The CDR3 loop spans 12 amino acids. V shed 6 bases and J shed 7 bases, with 12 bases lying between them. Germline CDR1 reads PRHDT; CDR2 reads FYEKMQ (reference sequence). The DNA for the CDR3 is TGTGCCAGCAGATTCGGACGAGGGACCCAGTACTTC. Amino acids: CASRFGRGTQYF.

In this sample, this clonotype turned up many times. One end of the junction does not line up with germline, which may come from a read error. The V call is TRBV27, the J call TRBJ2-7; 7 nucleotides agree with TRBD1. Germline CDR1 and CDR2: MNHEY and SMNVEV (reference sequence). CDR3 length: 16 residues. CDR3 DNA: TGTGCCAGCAGTTCCCGAACAGGGGTTTCTCTCTACGAGCAGTGCTTC. The encoded protein is CASSSRTGVSLYEQCF.

This clonotype has ten or more counts. This chain links TRBV13 with TRBJ2-7; D gene uncertain. There are 15 residues in the CDR3. V shed 5 bases and J shed 0 bases, with 14 bases lying between them. Germline V gene lookup returns CDR1 PRHDT and CDR2 FYEKMQ (reference sequence). CDR3 protein: CASSRRHLSSYEQYF. The DNA of the CDR3 is TGTGCCAGCAGCCGTCGACACTTGAGCTCCTACGAGCAGTACTTC.

This clonotype showed up many times. The V gene is TRBV20-1, the J gene TRBJ2-5; 10 bases line up with TRBD2. Germline CDR1 reads DFQATT; CDR2 reads SNEGSKA (reference sequence). This CDR3 has 14 amino acids. V lost 4 bases to trimming and J lost 4 bases; unmatched junction nucleotides: 6. The CDR3 region is CSATLAGVIETQYF. DNA for the CDR3: TGCAGTGCTACGCTAGCGGGGGTGATAGAGACCCAGTACTTC.

This clonotype was picked up many times. The chain is built from TRBV7-2 and TRBJ2-5; D is undetermined. CDR1 is SGHTA and CDR2 is FQGNSA in the germline V gene. The ends were cut back, 5 bases at V and 1 base at J, with 14 bases in the middle. This CDR3 region has 15 residues. The CDR3, as DNA: TGTGCCAGCAGCCTCATCGAGACCAGCCAAGAGACCCAGTACTTC. Translating gives CASSLIETSQETQYF.

This clonotype has ten or more counts. The rearrangement links TRBV28 to TRBJ2-7, with D possibly being TRBD2 (6 bases). The CDR3 is made up of 14 amino acids. V was clipped by 4 bases and J by 7 bases, with 17 bases between them. Germline CDR1 and CDR2: MDHEN and SYDVKM. In nucleotides, the CDR3 is TGTGCCAGCAGTTGGATGGAGGGCACGGGGGAGCAGTACTTC. Translated: CASSWMEGTGEQYF.

The sample holds many counts of this clonotype. V and J are TRBV6-2 or TRBV6-3 and TRBJ2-7; possibly TRBD1 for D (6 bases). The germline CDR1 and CDR2 sequences are MNHEY and SVGEGT. Trimming took 7 bases from V and 5 from J, leaving 21 bases between them. The CDR3 runs 15 residues. For the CDR3, the DNA is TGTGCCAGCACAGCCGATACAGGGATCCGCGACGAGCAGTACTTC. This encodes CASTADTGIRDEQYF.

This clonotype has a count of ten or more. This rearrangement joins TRBV6-1 to TRBJ2-7, with 10 bases identical to TRBD1. The CDR3 has 14 residues. CDR1 is MNHNS, CDR2 SASEGT, per germline. V lost 6 bases, J lost 2 bases, and 4 bases stayed unmatched. For the CDR3, the DNA is TGTGCCAGCAGGATGGGACAGGGGACCTACGAGCAGTACTTC. It encodes CASRMGQGTYEQYF.

This clonotype has ten or more counts. The chain links TRBV6-4 to TRBJ2-2; 8 bases match TRBD1. CDR3 length: 14 amino acids. Per the germline V gene, CDR1 is MRHNA and CDR2 is SNTAGT. V shed 1 base, J shed 6 bases, and the junction held 1 base outside the gene matches. The DNA for the CDR3 is TGTGCCAGCAGTGACTGGACAGGGTCCGGGGAGCTGTTTTTT. This codes for CASSDWTGSGELFF.

This clonotype appeared many times. This chain links TRBV18 with TRBJ1-1, with TRBD1 matching 7 bases. The CDR3 is made up of 14 amino acids. V shed 6 bases and J 5 bases; nucleotides not matched to a gene: 9. The germline CDR1 and CDR2 sequences are KGHSH and LQKENI. For the CDR3, the DNA is TGTGCCAGCTCGTATACACAGGGGTGGACTGAAGCTTTCTTT. Protein product: CASSYTQGWTEAFF.

This clonotype was picked up many times. This chain connects TRBV30 to TRBJ1-3; possibly TRBD1 for D (5 bases). This CDR3 is 14 amino acids long. CDR1 is GTSNPN, CDR2 SVGIG, per germline (reference sequence). V was trimmed by 4 bases and J by 5 bases, leaving 15 bases between them. CDR3 in DNA: TGTGCCTGGACAGGGAGGGTTTTTCGAAACACCATATATTTT. This gives the protein CAWTGRVFRNTIYF.

In its sample, this clonotype was seen many times. This chain joins TRBV28 and TRBJ2-2, with unresolved D. CDR1 MDHEN and CDR2 SYDVKM come from the germline V gene. The V end was cut by 6 bases, the J end by 3 bases, with 20 bases between. The CDR3 extends over 17 amino acids. CDR3 DNA sequence: TGTGCCAGCAGCCCAGCAGCCTTCTCGCGCCACACCGGGGAGCTGTTTTTT. It specifies CASSPAAFSRHTGELFF. The entire variable domain, with the rest obtained from reference TRBV28 and TRBJ2-2, is as follows: DVKVTQSSRYLVKRTGEKVFLECVQDMDHENMFWYRQDPGLGLRLIYFSYDVKMKEKGDIPEGYSVSREKKERFSLILESASTNQTSMYLCASSPAAFSRHTGELFFGEGSRLTVL.

Only a few counts were recorded for this clonotype. V usage is TRBV4-2 and J usage is TRBJ1-5, with D maybe TRBD1 (5 bases). In germline, CDR1 is LGHNA, CDR2 YNFKEQ. The V and J ends lost 0 bases and 3 bases respectively, with 9 bases between them. The CDR3 covers 15 residues. This CDR3 reads CASSQDWGDNQPQHF. In DNA, the CDR3 is TGTGCCAGCAGCCAAGACTGGGGGGACAATCAGCCCCAGCATTTT.

This clonotype was counted many times. V and J are TRBV3-1 and TRBJ1-2, with D unclear. V lost 3 bases, J lost 6 bases, and 11 bases lay in between. This CDR3 comprises 13 residues. The V gene's germline CDR1 is LGHDT and CDR2 YNNKEL (reference sequence). The CDR3 DNA sequence: TGTGCCAGCAGCCAGGGCAGGATGGATGGCTACACCTTC. Encoded protein: CASSQGRMDGYTF.